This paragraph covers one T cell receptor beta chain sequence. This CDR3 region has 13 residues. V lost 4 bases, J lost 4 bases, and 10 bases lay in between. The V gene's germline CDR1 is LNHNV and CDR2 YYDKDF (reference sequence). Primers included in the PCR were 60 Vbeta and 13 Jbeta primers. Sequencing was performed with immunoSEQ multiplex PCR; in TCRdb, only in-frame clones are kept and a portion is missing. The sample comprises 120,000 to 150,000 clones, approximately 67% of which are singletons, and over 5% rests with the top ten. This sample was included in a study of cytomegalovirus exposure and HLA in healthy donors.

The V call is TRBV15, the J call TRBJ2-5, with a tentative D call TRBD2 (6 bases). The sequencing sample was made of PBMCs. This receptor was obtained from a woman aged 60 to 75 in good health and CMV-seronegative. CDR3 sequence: CATSTGGAETQYF. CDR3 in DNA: TGTGCCACCAGCACCGGAGGGGCAGAGACCCAGTACTTC. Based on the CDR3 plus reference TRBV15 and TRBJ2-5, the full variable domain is DAMVIQNPRYQVTQFGKPVTLSCSQTLNHNVMYWYQQKSSQAPKLLFHYYDKDFNNEADTPDNFQSRRPNTSFCFLDIRSPGLGDTAMYLCATSTGGAETQYFGPGTRLLVL.